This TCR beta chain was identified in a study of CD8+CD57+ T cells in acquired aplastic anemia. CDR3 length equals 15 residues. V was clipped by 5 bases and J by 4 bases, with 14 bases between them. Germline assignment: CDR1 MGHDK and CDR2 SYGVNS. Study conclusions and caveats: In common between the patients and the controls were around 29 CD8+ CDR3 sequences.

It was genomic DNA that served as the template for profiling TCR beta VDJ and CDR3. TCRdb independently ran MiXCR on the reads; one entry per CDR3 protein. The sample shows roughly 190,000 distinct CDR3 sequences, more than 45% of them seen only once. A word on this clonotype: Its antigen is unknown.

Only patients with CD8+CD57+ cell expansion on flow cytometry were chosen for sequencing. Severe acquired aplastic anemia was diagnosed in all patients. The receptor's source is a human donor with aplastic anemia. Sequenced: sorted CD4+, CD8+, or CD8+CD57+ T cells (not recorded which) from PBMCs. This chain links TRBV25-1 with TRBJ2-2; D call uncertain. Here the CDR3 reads CASSPQVEGTGELFF. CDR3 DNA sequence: TGTGCCAGCAGTCCTCAGGTTGAAGGCACCGGGGAGCTGTTTTTT.